This T cell receptor beta chain was captured in a study of T cell changes during pregnancy in multiple sclerosis (dated by TCRdb to the late 2010s). Turning to the overall study: Changes in the T cell repertoire over the course of pregnancy were examined in this study in women with multiple sclerosis.

Compared with germline, V lacks 3 bases and J lacks 8 bases; bases without a gene match: 11. The germline V gene sets CDR1 to SGHRS and CDR2 to YFSETQ. From its cysteine to its phenylalanine, the CDR3 spans 17 amino acids. Only CDR3 DNA is held: 51 bases, read in frame from base 1. Receptor libraries were prepared by the immunoSEQ multiplex PCR assay. Entries here come from immuneACCESS through TCRdb and include only in-frame sequences with V and J called. Some clones fail to appear in such tables; in the studies checked, an unresolved V gene covers under half of the shortfall, and the cause of the remainder is unknown. The sample contains around 61,000 clones, around 91% of them found a single time. The top ten clonotypes cover approximately 1.5% of the sample. A remark on this clone: The clone's antigen remains unknown. Base qualities are not at hand, and no much larger clone is one base apart.

The chain couples TRBV5-1 to TRBJ2-3, with 14 bases matching TRBD2. The sequence derives from a female donor in good health, enrolled as a control in a pregnancy study. This specimen consisted of peripheral blood, obtained in the third trimester of pregnancy. The DNA sequence is given as TGCGCCAGCAGCTCGTTATTGGGACTAGCGGGGGCCTCTACGCAGTATTTT. Translated, this gives CASSSLLGLAGASTQYF. The CDR3 plus the reference TRBV5-1 and TRBJ2-3 genes for the other parts give the full variable domain: KAGVTQTPRYLIKTRGQQVTLSCSPISGHRSVSWYQQTPGQGLQFLFEYFSETQRNKGNFPGRFSGRQFSNSRSEMNVSTLELGDSALYLCASSSLLGLAGASTQYFGPGTRLTVL.